This T cell receptor (beta chain) was identified in a study of CD8 T cells in ankylosing spondylitis. A remark on this clonotype: Its antigen remains unknown.

The CDR3 extends over 14 amino acids. V lost 7 bases and J 1 base, leaving 8 bases between the germline ends. Germline V gives CDR1 MNHNS, CDR2 SASEGT. Study findings and constraints: Ankylosing spondylitis blood seemed to carry a telltale TCR beta motif made of fewer than 10 highly homologous variants.

A single record per CDR3 protein comes from TCRdb applying MiXCR to the 5' RACE reads. This sample has around 770,000 distinct CDR3 sequences, with over 9.5% found just once. The chain carries TRBV6-1 and TRBJ1-6, with unresolved D. This clonotype was sampled from a male donor with ankylosing spondylitis. Sequencing was done on a sample of blood, either unsorted or a sorted T cell fraction (not recorded which). The CDR3 loop reads CASTEGSYNSPLHF. The CDR3 nucleotides read TGTGCCAGCACCGAGGGTTCCTATAATTCACCCCTCCACTTT.